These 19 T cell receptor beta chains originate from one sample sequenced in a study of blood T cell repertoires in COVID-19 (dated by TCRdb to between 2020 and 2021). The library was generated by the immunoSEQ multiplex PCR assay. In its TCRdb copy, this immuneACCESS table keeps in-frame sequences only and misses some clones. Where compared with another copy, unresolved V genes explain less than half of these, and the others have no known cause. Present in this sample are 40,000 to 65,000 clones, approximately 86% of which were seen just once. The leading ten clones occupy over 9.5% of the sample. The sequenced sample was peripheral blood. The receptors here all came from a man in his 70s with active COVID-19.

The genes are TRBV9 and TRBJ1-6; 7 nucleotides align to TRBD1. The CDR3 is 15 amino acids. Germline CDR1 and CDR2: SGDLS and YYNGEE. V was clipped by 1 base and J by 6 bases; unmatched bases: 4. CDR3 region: CASSVTGAINSPLHF. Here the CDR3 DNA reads TGTGCCAGCAGCGTAACAGGGGCCATTAATTCACCCCTCCACTTT.

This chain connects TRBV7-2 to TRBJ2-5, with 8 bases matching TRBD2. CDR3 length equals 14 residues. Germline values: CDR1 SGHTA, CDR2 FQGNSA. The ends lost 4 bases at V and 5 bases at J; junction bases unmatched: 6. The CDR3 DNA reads TGTGCCAGCAGCTCCTCGGGGGGGCTCGAGACCCAGTACTTC. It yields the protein CASSSSGGLETQYF.

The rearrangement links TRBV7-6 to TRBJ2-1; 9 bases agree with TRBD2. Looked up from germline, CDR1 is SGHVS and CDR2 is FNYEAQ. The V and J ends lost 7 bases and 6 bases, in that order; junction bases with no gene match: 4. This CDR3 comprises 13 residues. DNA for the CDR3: TGTGCCAGCACCAGCGGGGGGCCCAATGAGCAGTTCTTC. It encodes CASTSGGPNEQFF.

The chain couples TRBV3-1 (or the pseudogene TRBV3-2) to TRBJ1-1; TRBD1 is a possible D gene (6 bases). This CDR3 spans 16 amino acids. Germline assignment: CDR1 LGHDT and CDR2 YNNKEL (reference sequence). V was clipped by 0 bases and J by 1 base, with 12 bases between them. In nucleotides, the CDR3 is TGTGCCAGCAGCCAAGATGGAGACAGGCCGAACACTGAAGCTTTCTTT. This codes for CASSQDGDRPNTEAFF.

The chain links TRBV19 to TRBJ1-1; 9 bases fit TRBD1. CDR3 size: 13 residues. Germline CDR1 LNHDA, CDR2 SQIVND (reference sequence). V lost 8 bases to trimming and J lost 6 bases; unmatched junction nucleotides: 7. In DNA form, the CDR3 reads TGTGCCAGTGGGTACAGGGGGCGGGCTGAAGCTTTCTTT. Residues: CASGYRGRAEAFF.

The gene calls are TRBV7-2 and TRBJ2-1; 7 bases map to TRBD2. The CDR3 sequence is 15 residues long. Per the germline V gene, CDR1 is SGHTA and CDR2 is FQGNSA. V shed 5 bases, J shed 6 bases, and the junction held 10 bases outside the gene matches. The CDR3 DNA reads TGTGCCAGCAGCAAGAGGGAGGGTCCTATCAATGAGCAGTTCTTC. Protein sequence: CASSKREGPINEQFF.

The CDR3 protein is CASSLTGASSYEQYF. The CDR3 DNA reads as TGTGCCAGTAGCCTTACAGGGGCGAGCTCCTACGAGCAGTACTTC. The rearrangement joins TRBV19 to TRBJ2-7; TRBD1 matches at 7 bases. The CDR3 spans 15 residues. Germline-derived CDR1 and CDR2 are LNHDA and SQIVND (reference sequence). V gave up 6 bases and J gave up 0 bases; unmatched junction bases: 8.

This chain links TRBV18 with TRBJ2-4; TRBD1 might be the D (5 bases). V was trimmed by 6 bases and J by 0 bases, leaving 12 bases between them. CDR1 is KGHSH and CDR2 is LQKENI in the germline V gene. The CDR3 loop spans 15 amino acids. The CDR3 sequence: CASSPTALAKNIQYF. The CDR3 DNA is TGTGCCAGCTCTCCGACAGCGCTAGCCAAAAACATTCAGTACTTC.

As DNA, the CDR3 is TGTGCCAGCAGCTGGGGACAGGGAGGCGCCGGGGAGCTGTTTTTT. Translation gives CASSWGQGGAGELFF. The chain links TRBV7-2 to TRBJ2-2, with 9 bases that match TRBD1. The CDR3 spans 15 residues. V gave up 4 bases and J gave up 6 bases; unmatched junction bases: 6. The germline V gene encodes CDR1 SGHTA and CDR2 FQGNSA. The whole variable domain, filled in from reference TRBV7-2 and TRBJ2-2, reads GAGVSQSPSNKVTEKGKDVELRCDPISGHTALYWYRQSLGQGLEFLIYFQGNSAPDKSGLPSDRFSAERTGGSVSTLTIQRTQQEDSAVYLCASSWGQGGAGELFFGEGSRLTVL.

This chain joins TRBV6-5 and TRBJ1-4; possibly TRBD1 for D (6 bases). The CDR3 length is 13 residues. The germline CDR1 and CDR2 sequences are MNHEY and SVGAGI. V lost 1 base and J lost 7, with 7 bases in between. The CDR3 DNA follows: TGTGCCAGCAGTTACTTAGGGGGTGAAAAACTGTTTTTT. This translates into CASSYLGGEKLFF.

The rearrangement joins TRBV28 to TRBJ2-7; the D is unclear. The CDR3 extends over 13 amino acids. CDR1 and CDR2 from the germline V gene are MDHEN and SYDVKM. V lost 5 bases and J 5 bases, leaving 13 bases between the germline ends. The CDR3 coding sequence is TGTGCCAGCAGTGTCCCTCCAGGTAACGAGCAGTACTTC. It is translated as CASSVPPGNEQYF.

CDR3 protein: CASSLADRVEANGYTF. The CDR3, as DNA: TGTGCCAGCAGCTTGGCGGACAGGGTCGAAGCGAATGGCTACACCTTC. The chain joins TRBV5-4 to TRBJ1-2; TRBD1 agrees at 8 bases. Germline values: CDR1 SGHNT, CDR2 YYREEE (reference sequence). After removal of 0 bases from V and 6 bases from J, the junction contained 10 bases not matched to a gene. CDR3 length equals 16 residues.

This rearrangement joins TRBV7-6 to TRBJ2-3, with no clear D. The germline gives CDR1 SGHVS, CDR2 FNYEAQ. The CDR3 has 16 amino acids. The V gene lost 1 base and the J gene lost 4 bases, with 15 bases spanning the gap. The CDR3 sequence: CASSLGRIDRADTQYF. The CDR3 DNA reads TGTGCCAGCAGCTTAGGACGGATCGACCGGGCAGATACGCAGTATTTT.

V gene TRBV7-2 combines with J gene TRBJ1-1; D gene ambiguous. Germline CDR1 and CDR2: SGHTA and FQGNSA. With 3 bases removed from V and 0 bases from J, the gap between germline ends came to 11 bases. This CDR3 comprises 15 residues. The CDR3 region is CASSFDGLMNTEAFF. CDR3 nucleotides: TGTGCCAGCAGCTTCGACGGACTTATGAACACTGAAGCTTTCTTT.

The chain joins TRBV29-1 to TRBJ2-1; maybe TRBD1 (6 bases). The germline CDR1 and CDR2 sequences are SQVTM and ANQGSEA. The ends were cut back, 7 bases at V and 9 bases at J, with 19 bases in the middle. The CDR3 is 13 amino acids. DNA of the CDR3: TGCAGCGGACCCAAGGGGGTCGGAGGTGAGCAGTTCTTC. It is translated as CSGPKGVGGEQFF.

The CDR3 DNA sequence: TGTGCCAGTATCTCCTTCTTCCCTCCTCCCGACACCGGGGAGCTGTTTTTT. It yields the protein CASISFFPPPDTGELFF. This chain links TRBV19 with TRBJ2-2; D gene uncertain. The V end was cut by 7 bases, the J end by 3 bases, with 21 bases between. Germline CDR1 reads LNHDA; CDR2 reads SQIVND (reference sequence). The CDR3 contains 17 residues.

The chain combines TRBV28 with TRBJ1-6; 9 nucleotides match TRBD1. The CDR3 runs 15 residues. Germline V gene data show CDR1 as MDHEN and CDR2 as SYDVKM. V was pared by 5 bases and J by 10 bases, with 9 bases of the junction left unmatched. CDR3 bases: TGTGCCAGCAGTGCCCCACAGGGGGCAAGGTCACCCCTCCACTTT. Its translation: CASSAPQGARSPLHF. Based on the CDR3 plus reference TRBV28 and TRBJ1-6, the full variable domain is DVKVTQSSRYLVKRTGEKVFLECVQDMDHENMFWYRQDPGLGLRLIYFSYDVKMKEKGDIPEGYSVSREKKERFSLILESASTNQTSMYLCASSAPQGARSPLHFGNGTRLTVT.

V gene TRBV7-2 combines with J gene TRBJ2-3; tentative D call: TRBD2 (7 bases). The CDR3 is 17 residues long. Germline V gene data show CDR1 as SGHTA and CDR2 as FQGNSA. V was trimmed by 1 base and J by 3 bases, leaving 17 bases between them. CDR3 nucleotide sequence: TGTGCCAGCAGCTTAGGAGGGGGAGGGACAATTACAGATACGCAGTATTTT. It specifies CASSLGGGGTITDTQYF.

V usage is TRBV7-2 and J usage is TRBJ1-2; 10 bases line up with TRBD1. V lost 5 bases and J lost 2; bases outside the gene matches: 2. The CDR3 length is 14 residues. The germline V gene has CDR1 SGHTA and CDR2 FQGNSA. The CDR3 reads CASSRDRGNYGYTF. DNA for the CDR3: TGTGCCAGCAGCCGGGACAGGGGAAACTATGGCTACACCTTC.